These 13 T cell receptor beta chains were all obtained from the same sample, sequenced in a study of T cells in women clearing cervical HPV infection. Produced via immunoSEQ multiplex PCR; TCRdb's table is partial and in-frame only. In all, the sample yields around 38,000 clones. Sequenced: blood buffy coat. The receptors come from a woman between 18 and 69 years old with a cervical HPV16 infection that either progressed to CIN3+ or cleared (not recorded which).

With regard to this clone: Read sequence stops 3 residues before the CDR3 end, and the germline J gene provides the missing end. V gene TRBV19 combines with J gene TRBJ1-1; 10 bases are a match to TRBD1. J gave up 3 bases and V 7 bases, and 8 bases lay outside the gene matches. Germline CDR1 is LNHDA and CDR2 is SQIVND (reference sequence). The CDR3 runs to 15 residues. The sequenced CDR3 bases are TGTGCCAGTACCCTCACCGGGACAGGGGACACTGAA. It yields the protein CASTLTGTGDTE. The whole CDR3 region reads CASTLTGTGDTEAFF.

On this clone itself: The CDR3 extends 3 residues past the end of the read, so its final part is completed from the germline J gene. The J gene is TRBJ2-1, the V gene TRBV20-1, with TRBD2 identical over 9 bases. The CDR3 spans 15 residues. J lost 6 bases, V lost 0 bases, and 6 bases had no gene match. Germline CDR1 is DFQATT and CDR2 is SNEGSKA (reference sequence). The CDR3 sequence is CSARDLAGAGNEQFF. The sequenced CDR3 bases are TGCAGTGCTAGAGATTTAGCGGGGGCCGGCAATGAG.

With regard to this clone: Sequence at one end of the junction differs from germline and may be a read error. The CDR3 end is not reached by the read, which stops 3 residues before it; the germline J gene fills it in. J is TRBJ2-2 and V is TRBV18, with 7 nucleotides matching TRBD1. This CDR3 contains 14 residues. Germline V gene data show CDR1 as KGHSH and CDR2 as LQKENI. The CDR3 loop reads CASSPPSTDRALFF. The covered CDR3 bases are TGTGCCAGCTCCCCACCATCCACCGACAGGGCG.

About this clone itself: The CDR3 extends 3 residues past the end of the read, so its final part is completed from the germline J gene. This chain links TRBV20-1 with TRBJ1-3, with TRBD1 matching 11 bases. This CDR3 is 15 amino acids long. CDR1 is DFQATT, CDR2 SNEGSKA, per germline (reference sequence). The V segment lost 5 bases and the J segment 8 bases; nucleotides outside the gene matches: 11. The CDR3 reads CSAGGTGGFKDTIYF. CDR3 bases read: TGCAGTGCTGGGGGGACAGGGGGTTTTAAAGACACC.

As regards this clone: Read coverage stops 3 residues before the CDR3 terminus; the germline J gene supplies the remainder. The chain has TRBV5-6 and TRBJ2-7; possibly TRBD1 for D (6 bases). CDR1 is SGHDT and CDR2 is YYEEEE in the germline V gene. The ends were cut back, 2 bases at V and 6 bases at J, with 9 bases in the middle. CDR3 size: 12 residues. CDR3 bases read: TGTGCCAGCAGCTTCGACAGGAGCGAG. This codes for CASSFDRSE. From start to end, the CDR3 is CASSFDRSEQYF.

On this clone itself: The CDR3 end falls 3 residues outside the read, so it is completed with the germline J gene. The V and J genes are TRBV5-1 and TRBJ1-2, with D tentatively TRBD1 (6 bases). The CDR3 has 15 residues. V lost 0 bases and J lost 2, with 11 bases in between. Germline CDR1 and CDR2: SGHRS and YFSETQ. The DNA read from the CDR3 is TGCGCCAGCAGCTTGGAAGACAGGCCCAACTATGGC. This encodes CASSLEDRPNYG. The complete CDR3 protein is CASSLEDRPNYGYTF.

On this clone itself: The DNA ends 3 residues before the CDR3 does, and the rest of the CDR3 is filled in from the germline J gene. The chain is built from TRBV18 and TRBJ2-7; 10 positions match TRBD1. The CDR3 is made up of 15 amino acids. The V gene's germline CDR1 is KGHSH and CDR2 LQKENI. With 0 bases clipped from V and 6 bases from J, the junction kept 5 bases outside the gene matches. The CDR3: CASSPPWDRGGEQYF. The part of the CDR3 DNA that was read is TGTGCCAGCTCACCACCCTGGGACAGGGGAGGCGAG.

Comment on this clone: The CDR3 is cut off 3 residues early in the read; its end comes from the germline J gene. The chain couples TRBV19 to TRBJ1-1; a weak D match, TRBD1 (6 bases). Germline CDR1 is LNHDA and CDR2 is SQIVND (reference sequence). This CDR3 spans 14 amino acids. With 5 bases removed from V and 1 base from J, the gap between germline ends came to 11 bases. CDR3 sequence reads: CASSVTGPNTEAFF. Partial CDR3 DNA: TGTGCCAGTAGTGTCACAGGGCCGAACACTGAA.

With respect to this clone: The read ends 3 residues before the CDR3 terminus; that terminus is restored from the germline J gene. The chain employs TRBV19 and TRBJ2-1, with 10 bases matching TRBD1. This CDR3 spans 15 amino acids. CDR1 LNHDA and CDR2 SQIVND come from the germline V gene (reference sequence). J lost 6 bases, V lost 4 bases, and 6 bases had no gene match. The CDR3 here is CASSTPGQGGNEQFF. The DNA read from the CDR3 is TGTGCCAGTAGTACACCTGGACAGGGGGGCAATGAG.

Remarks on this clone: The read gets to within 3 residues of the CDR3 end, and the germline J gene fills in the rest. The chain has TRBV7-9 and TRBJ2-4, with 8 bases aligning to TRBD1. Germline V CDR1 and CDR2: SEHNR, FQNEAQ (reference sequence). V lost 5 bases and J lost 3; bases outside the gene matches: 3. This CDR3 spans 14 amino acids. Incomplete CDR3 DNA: TGTGCCAGCAGCCAAGACAGGGGCAAAAACATT. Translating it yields CASSQDRGKNI. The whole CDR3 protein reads CASSQDRGKNIQYF.

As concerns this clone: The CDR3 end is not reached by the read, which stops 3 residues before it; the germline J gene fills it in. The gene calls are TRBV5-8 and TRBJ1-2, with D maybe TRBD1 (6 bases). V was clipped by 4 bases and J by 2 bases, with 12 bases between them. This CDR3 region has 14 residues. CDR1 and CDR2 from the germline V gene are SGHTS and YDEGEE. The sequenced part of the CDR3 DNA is TGTGCCAGCAGCGGGATTACAGGGAACTATGGC. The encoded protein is CASSGITGNYG. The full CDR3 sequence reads CASSGITGNYGYTF.

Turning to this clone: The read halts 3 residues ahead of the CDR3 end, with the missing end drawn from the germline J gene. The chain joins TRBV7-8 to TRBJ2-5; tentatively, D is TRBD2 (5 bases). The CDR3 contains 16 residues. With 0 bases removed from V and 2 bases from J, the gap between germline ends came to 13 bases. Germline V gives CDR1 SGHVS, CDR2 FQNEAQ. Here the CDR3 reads CASSLALASPQETQYF. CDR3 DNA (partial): TGTGCCAGCAGCTTAGCCCTAGCCAGCCCGCAAGAGACC.

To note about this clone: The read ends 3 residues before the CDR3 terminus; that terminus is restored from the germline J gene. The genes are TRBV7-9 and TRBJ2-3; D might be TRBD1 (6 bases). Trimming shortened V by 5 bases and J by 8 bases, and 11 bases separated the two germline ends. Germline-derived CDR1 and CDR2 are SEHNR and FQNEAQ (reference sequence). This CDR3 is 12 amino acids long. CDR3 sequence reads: CASSVDRPTQYF. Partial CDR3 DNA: TGTGCCAGCAGCGTAGACAGGCCTACG.